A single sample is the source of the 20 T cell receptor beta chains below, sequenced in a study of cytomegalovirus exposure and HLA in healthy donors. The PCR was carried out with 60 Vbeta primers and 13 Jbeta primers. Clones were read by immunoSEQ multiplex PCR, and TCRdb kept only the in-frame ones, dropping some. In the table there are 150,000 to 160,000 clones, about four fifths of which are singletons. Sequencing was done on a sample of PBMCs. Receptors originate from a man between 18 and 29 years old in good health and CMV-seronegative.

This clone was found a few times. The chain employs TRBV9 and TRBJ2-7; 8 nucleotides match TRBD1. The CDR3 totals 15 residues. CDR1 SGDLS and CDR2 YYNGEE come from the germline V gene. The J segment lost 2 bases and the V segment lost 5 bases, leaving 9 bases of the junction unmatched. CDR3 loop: CASRFQGARPYEQYF. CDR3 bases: TGTGCCAGCAGATTTCAGGGGGCGCGTCCCTACGAGCAGTACTTC.

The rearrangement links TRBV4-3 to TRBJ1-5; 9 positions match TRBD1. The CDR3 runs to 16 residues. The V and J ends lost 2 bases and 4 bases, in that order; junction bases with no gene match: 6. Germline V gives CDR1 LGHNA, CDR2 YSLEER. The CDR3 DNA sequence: TGCGCCAGCAGCCAATGGAGACAGGGGGATAATCAGCCCCAGCATTTT. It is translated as CASSQWRQGDNQPQHF.

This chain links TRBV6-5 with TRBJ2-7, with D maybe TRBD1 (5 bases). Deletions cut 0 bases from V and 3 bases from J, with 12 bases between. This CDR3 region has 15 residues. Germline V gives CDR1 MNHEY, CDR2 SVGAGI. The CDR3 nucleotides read TGTGCCAGCAGTTACTCGAGGCAGGGATTCTACGAGCAGTACTTC. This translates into CASSYSRQGFYEQYF.

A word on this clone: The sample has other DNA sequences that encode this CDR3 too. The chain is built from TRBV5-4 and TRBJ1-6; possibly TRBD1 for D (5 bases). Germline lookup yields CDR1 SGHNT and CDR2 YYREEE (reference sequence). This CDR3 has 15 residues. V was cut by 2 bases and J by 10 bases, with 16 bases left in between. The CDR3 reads CASSLLGPPKSPLHF. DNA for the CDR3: TGTGCCAGCAGCTTATTGGGGCCCCCCAAATCACCCCTCCACTTT. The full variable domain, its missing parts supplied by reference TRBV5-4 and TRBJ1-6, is ETGVTQSPTHLIKTRGQQVTLRCSSQSGHNTVSWYQQALGQGPQFIFQYYREEENGRGNFPPRFSGLQFPNYSSELNVNALELDDSALYLCASSLLGPPKSPLHFGNGTRLTVT.

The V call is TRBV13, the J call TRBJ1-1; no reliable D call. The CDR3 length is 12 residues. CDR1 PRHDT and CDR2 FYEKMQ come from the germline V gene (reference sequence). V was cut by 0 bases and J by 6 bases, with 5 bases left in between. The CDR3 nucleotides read TGTGCCAGCAGCTTAGGAACAGCTGAAGCTTTCTTT. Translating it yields CASSLGTAEAFF.

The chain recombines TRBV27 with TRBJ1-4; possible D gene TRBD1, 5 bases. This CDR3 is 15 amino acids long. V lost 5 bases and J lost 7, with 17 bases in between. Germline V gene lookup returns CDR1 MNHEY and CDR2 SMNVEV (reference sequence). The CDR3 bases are TGTGCCAGCAGTCCGTTGGGCAGGGTTGGTGAAAAACTGTTTTTT. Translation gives CASSPLGRVGEKLFF.

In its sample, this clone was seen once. This chain's CDR3 is CASSYGRNNSPLHF. The CDR3 coding sequence is TGTGCCAGCAGTTACGGCAGGAACAATTCACCCCTCCACTTT. V and J are TRBV6-6 and TRBJ1-6; D unresolved. The germline V gene encodes CDR1 MNHNY and CDR2 SVGAGI (reference sequence). Trimming pared 2 bases from V and 7 bases from J, leaving 9 bases between. The CDR3 runs 14 residues.

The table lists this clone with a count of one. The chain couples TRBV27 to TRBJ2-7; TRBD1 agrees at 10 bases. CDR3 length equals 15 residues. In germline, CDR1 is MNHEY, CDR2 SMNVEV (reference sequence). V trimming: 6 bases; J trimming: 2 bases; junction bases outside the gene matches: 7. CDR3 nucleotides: TGTGCCAGCAGGGGGACAGGGACAGGGGCCTACGAGCAGTACTTC. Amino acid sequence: CASRGTGTGAYEQYF.

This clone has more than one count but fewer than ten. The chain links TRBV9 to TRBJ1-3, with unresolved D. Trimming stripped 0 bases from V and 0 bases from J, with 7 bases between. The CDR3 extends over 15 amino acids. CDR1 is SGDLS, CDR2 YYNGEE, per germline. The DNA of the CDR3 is TGTGCCAGCAGCGTAGTTGGCAGCTCTGGAAACACCATATATTTT. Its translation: CASSVVGSSGNTIYF.

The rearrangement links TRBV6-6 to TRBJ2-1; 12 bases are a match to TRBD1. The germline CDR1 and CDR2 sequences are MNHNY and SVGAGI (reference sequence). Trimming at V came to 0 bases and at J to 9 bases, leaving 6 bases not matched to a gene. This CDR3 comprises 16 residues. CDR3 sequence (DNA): TGTGCCAGCAGTTACTCGAAGGGACAGGGGGCAGGTGAGCAGTTCTTC. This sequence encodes CASSYSKGQGAGEQFF.

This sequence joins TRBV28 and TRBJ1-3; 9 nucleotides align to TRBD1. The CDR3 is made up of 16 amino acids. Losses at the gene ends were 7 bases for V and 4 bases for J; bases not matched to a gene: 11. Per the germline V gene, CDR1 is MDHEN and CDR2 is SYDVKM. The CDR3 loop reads CASNPGTGISGNTIYF. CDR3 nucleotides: TGTGCCAGCAATCCCGGGACAGGGATATCGGGAAACACCATATATTTT. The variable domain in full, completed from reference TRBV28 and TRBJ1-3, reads DVKVTQSSRYLVKRTGEKVFLECVQDMDHENMFWYRQDPGLGLRLIYFSYDVKMKEKGDIPEGYSVSREKKERFSLILESASTNQTSMYLCASNPGTGISGNTIYFGEGSWLTVV.

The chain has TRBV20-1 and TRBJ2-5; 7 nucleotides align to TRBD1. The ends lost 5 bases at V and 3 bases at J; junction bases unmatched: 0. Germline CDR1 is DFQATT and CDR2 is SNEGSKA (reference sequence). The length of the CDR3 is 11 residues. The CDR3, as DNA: TGCAGTGCTGGGACAGAAGAGACCCAGTACTTC. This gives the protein CSAGTEETQYF.

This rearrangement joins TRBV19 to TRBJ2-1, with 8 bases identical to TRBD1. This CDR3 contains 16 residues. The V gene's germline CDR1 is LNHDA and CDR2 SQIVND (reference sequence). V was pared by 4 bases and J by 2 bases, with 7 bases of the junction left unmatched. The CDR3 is CASSTLTGAAYNEQFF. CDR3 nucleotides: TGTGCCAGTAGTACCTTGACAGGGGCAGCCTACAATGAGCAGTTCTTC.

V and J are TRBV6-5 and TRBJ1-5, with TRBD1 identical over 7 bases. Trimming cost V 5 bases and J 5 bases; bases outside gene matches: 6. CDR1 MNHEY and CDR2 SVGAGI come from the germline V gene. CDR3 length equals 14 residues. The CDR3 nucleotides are TGTGCCAGCAGTCGACAGGGTCTTGATCAGCCCCAGCATTTT. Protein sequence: CASSRQGLDQPQHF.

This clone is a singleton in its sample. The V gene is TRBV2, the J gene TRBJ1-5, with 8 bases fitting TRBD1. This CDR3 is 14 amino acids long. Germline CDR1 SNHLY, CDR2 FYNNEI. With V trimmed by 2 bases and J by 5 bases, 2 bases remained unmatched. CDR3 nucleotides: TGTGCCAGCAGTGAAAGGGACAGGTATCAGCCCCAGCATTTT. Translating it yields CASSERDRYQPQHF.

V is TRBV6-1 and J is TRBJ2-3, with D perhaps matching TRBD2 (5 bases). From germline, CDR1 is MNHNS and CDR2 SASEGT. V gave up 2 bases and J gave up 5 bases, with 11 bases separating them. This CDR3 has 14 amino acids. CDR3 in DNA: TGTGCCAGCAGTGAAAGTGAGGGTCGAGATACGCAGTATTTT. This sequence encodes CASSESEGRDTQYF.

The CDR3 protein is CASSFRGSGGGSTDTQYF. The CDR3 DNA is TGTGCCAGCAGCTTCCGGGGTAGCGGGGGAGGAAGCACAGATACGCAGTATTTT. The chain is built from TRBV5-4 and TRBJ2-3; 9 bases are shared with TRBD2. V dropped 2 bases and J dropped 0; count of bases not matched to a gene: 10. The germline V gene has CDR1 SGHNT and CDR2 YYREEE (reference sequence). The CDR3 spans 18 residues.

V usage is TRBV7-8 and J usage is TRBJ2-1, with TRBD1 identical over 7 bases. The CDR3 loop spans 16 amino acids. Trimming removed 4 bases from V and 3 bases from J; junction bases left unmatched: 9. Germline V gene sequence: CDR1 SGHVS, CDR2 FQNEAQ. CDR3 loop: CASSSRQGIFYNEQFF. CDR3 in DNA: TGTGCCAGCAGCTCCCGACAGGGAATTTTCTACAATGAGCAGTTCTTC.

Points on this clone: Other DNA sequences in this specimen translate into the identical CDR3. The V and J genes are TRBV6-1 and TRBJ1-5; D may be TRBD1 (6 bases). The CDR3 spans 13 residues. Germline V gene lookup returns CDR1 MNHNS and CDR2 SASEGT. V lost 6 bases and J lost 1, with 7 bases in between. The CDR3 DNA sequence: TGTGCCAGCAGAGGACAGAGCAATCAGCCCCAGCATTTT. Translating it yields CASRGQSNQPQHF.

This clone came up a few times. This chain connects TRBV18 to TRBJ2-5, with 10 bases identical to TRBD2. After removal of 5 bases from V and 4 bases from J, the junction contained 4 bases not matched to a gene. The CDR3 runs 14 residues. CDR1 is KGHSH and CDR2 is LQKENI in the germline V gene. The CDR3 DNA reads TGTGCCAGCTCATCTCAGCGGGGGGGAGAGACCCAGTACTTC. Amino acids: CASSSQRGGETQYF.